The rows below give T cell receptor beta chains drawn from one sample of a study of beta chain features in type 1 diabetes. Here immunoSEQ multiplex PCR was the method, and the copy in TCRdb shows in-frame clones only, minus some. The sample lists 600,000 to 750,000 clones, around an eighth seen once, with about 0.11% in the top ten. Sequencing was done on a sample of naive CD4+ T cells from blood. The receptors originated from a man aged 30 to 45 with type 1 diabetes. Each CDR3 is given with its conserved first and last residue. The D gene is left open where the match is weak. The listing skips clone size in some rows; elsewhere it reads once, few, many or a size class.

TRBV4-3,TRBJ1-4,NA,NA,TGCGCCAGCAGCCAAAACAGAGATAATGAAAAACTGTTTTTT,CASSQNRDNEKLFF
TRBV5-8,TRBJ1-2,few,TRBD1,TGTGCCAGCAGCTTCGCGACAGGGGTCAACTATGGCTACACCTTC,CASSFATGVNYGYTF
TRBV7-2,TRBJ1-2,NA,NA,TGTGCCAGCAGCTTCCTAGAGACAGGCGTCTATGGCTACACCTTC,CASSFLETGVYGYTF
TRBV4-3,TRBJ2-1,NA,TRBD2,TGCGCCAGCAGGGAACTGCTAGCGGATCACAATGAGCAGTTCTTC,CASRELLADHNEQFF
TRBV7-9,TRBJ2-7,few,NA,TGTGCCAGCAGCAAGGTCCCGTTGGGGTACGAGCAGTACTTC,CASSKVPLGYEQYF
TRBV7-3,TRBJ2-5,NA,TRBD1,TGTGCCAGCAGCTCAACCGGGACAGGGGTTTCCCCAGAGACCCAGTACTTC,CASSSTGTGVSPETQYF
TRBV14,TRBJ1-4,NA,NA,TGTGCCAGCAGCCCAGGCCGCTGGGGTGGCACTGAAAAACTGTTTTTT,CASSPGRWGGTEKLFF
TRBV2,TRBJ2-1,few,NA,TGTGCCAGCAAAATCAGAGGGGAATTGGCCTACAATGAGCAGTTCTTC,CASKIRGELAYNEQFF
TRBV6-5,TRBJ1-5,NA,NA,TGTGCCAGCAGTTACTCGGTGGACTGGCCCCAGCATTTT,CASSYSVDWPQHF
TRBV7-2,TRBJ1-2,NA,TRBD1,TGTGCCAGCAGCCCGCGACAGGGCACCTATGGCTACACCTTC,CASSPRQGTYGYTF
TRBV5-4,TRBJ2-1,NA,NA,TGTGCCAGCAGTCGCGCGACTGACTACAATGAGCAGTTCTTC,CASSRATDYNEQFF